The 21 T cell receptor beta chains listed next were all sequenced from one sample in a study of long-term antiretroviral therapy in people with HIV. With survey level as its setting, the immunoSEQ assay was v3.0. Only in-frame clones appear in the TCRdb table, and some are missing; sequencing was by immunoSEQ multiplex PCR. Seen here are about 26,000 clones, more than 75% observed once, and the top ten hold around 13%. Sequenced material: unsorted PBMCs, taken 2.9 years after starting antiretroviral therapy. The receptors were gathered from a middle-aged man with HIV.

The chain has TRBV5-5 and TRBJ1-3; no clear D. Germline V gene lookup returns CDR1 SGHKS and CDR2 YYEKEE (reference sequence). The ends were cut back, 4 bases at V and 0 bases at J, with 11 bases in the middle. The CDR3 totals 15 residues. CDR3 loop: CASSPRALSGNTIYF. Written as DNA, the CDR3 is TGTGCCAGCAGCCCCCGGGCCCTCTCTGGAAACACCATATATTTT.

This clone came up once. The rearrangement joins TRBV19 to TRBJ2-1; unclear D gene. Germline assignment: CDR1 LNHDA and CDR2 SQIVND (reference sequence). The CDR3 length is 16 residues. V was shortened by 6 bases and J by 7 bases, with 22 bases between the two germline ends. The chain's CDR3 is CASSTPPLLAPNEQFF. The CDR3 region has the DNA TGTGCCAGTAGCACCCCCCCCTTGCTGGCTCCAAATGAGCAGTTCTTC.

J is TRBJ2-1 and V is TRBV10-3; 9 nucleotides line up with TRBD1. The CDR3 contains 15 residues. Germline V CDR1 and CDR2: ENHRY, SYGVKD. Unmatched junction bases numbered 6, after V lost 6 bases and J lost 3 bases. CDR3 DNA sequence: TGTGCCATCAGCCCGGGACAGGGAGGCTACAATGAGCAGTTCTTC. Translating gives CAISPGQGGYNEQFF.

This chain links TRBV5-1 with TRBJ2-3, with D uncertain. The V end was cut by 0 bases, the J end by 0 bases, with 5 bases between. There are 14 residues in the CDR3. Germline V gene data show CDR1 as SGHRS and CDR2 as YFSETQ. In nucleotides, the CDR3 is TGCGCCAGCAGCTTGGTACTGAGCACAGATACGCAGTATTTT. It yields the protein CASSLVLSTDTQYF.

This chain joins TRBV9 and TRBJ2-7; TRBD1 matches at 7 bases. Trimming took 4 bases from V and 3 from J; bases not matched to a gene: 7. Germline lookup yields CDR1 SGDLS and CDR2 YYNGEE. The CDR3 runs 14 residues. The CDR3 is CASSSGQLGYEQYF. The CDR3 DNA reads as TGTGCCAGCAGCTCGGGACAGCTAGGCTACGAGCAGTACTTC.

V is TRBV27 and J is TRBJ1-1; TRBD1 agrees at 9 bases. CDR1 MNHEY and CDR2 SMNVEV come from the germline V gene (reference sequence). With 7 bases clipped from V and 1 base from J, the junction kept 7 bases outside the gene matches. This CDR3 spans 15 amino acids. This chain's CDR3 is CASNPGQGWNTEAFF. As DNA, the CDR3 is TGTGCCAGCAACCCCGGACAGGGGTGGAACACTGAAGCTTTCTTT.

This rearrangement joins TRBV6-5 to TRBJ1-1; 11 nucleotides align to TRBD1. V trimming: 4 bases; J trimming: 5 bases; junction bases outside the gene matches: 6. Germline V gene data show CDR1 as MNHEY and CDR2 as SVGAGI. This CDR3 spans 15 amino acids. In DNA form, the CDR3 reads TGTGCCAGCAGTTCGACCGGGACAGGGGGGACTGAAGCTTTCTTT. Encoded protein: CASSSTGTGGTEAFF.

CDR3 region: CASSPRTDSSTNEKLFF. Here the CDR3 DNA reads TGTGCCAGCAGCCCCCGCACGGACAGTTCAACTAATGAAAAACTGTTTTTT. The V gene is TRBV7-6, the J gene TRBJ1-4; weak D call: TRBD1 (6 bases). The V end was cut by 5 bases, the J end by 0 bases, with 16 bases between. The CDR3 is 17 amino acids. CDR1 and CDR2 (germline): SGHVS, FNYEAQ.

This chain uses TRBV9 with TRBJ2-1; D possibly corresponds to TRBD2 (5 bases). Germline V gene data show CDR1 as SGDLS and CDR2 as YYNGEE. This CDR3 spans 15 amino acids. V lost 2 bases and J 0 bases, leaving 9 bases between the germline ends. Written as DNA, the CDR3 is TGTGCCAGCAGCGTCGCCGGACTCTCCTACAATGAGCAGTTCTTC. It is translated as CASSVAGLSYNEQFF. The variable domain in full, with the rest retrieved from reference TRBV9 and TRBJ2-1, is DSGVTQTPKHLITATGQRVTLRCSPRSGDLSVYWYQQSLDQGLQFLIQYYNGEERAKGNILERFSAQQFPDLHSELNLSSLELGDSALYFCASSVAGLSYNEQFFGPGTRLTVL.

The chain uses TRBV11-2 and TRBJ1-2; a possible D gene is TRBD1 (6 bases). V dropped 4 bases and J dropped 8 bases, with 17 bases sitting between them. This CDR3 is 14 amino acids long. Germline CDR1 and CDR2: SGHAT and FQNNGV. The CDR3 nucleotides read TGTGCCAGCAGCTCCCTAGGGGGAGGGAAAGGCTACACCTTC. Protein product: CASSSLGGGKGYTF.

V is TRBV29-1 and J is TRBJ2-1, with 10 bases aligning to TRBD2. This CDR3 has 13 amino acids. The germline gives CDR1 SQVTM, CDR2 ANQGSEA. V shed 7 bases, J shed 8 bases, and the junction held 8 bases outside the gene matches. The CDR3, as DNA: TGCAGCGCCGAAGCGGGGGGGCACTATGAGCAGTTCTTC. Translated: CSAEAGGHYEQFF.

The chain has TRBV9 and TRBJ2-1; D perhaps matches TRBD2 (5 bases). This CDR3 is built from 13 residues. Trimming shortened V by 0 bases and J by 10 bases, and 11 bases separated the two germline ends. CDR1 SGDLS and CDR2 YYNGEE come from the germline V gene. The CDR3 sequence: CASSVVEGREQFF. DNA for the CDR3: TGTGCCAGCAGCGTAGTAGAGGGAAGGGAGCAGTTCTTC.

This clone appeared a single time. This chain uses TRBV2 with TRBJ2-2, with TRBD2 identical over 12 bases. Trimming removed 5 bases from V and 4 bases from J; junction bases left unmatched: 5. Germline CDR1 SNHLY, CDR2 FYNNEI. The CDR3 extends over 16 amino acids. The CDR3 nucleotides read TGTGCCAGCAGTCCTAGCGGGGGGGCGGGCACCGGGGAGCTGTTTTTT. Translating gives CASSPSGGAGTGELFF.

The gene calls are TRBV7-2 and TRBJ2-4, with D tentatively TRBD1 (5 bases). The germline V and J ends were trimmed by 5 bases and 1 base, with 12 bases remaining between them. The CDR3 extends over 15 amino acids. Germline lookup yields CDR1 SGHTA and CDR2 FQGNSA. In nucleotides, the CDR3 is TGTGCCAGCAGCCCACAGGTTCTGGCCAAAAACATTCAGTACTTC. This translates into CASSPQVLAKNIQYF.

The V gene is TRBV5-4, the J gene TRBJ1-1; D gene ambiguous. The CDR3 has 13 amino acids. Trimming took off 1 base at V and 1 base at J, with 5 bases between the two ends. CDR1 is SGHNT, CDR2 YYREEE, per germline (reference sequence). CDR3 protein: CASSLITNTEAFF. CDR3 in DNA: TGTGCCAGCAGCTTGATTACGAACACTGAAGCTTTCTTT.

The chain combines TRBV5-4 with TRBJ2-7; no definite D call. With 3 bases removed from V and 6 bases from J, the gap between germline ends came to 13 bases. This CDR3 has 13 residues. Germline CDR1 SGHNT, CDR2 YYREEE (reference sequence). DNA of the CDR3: TGTGCCAGCAGCTGGACGCCGGCATTCGAGCAGTACTTC. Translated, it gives CASSWTPAFEQYF.

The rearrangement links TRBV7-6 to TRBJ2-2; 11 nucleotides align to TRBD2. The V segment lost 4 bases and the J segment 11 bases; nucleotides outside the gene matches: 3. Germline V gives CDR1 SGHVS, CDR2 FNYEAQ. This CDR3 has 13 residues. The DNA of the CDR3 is TGTGCCAGCAGCTCCCTAGCGGGGGGTGAGCTGTTTTTT. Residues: CASSSLAGGELFF.

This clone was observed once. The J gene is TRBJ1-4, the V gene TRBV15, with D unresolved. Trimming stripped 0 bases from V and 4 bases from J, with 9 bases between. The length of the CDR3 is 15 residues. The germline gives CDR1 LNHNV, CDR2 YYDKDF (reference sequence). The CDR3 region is CATSREGGDNEKLFF. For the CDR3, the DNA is TGTGCCACCAGCAGAGAGGGAGGAGATAATGAAAAACTGTTTTTT.

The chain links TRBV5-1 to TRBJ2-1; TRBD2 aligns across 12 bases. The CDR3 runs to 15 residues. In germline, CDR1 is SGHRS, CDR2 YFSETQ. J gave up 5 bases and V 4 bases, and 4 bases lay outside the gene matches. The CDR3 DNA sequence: TGCGCCAGCAGCCTGACTAGCGGGGGCCACAATGAGCAGTTCTTC. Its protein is CASSLTSGGHNEQFF.

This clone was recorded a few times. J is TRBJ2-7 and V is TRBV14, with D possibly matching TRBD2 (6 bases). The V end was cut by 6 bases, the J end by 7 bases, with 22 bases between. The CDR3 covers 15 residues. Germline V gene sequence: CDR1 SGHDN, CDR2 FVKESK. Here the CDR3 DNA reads TGTGCCAGCAGTCAGCGGCGGGACGGCCTAGGGGAGCAGTACTTC. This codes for CASSQRRDGLGEQYF.

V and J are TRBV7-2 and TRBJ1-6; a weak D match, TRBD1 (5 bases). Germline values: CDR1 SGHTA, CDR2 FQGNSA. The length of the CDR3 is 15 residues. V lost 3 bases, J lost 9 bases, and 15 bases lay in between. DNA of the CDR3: TGTGCCAGCAGCTTGGACCGGGACCGGGGTTCACCCCTCCACTTT. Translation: CASSLDRDRGSPLHF. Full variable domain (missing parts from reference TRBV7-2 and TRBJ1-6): GAGVSQSPSNKVTEKGKDVELRCDPISGHTALYWYRQSLGQGLEFLIYFQGNSAPDKSGLPSDRFSAERTGGSVSTLTIQRTQQEDSAVYLCASSLDRDRGSPLHFGNGTRLTVT.